This note documents a single TCR beta chain sequence. The sample originates from a study of blood T cell repertoires in COVID-19. Study-level background: T cells, B-cell-depleted T cells, or PBMCs provided the cDNA or gDNA that served as material.

Individuals aged roughly 18 to 90 years were recruited from 24 US areas. Assignment of participants to cohorts was predicated upon participant-reported clinical history. Each exposed participant met a COVID-19 case in the 2 weeks preceding study entry. CDR1 is SEHNR, CDR2 FQNEAQ, per germline (reference sequence). Trimming pared 5 bases from V and 7 bases from J, leaving 20 bases between. This CDR3 is built from 15 residues. Data came from immunoSEQ multiplex PCR; TCRdb stores just in-frame clones and leaves some out. This sample carries about 300,000 clones, roughly 89% of them seen once, and the ten largest clones take approximately 2.9%.

Sequencing input: PBMCs or T cells enriched from blood (not recorded which). This TCR derives from a woman aged 45-65 years who had been exposed to COVID-19. The chain has TRBV7-9 and TRBJ2-5; D possibly corresponds to TRBD2 (5 bases). This CDR3 is CASSPRGSVLVTQYF. The CDR3 region has the DNA TGTGCCAGCAGCCCCCGAGGGTCGGTGTTAGTGACCCAGTACTTC.